The 11 T cell receptor beta chains given below trace back to one sample, sequenced in a study of response to subunit inactivated influenza vaccine. TCRdb re-derived calls from the RT-PCR reads in MiXCR, one entry per CDR3 protein. The sample has roughly 540,000 distinct CDR3 sequences; roughly 23% are singletons. The same specimen was also included in a second study, on T cells expressing NK-cell markers. This second study notes: TCR beta libraries carry UMIs added by 5'RACE template switching.

The sequenced sample was CD4+ T cells sorted from PBMCs, obtained about 11 days after vaccination. Every receptor here comes from a middle-aged man who received an inactivated influenza vaccine.

This rearrangement joins TRBV20-1 to TRBJ1-1; 9 bases fit TRBD1. Trimming at V came to 0 bases and at J to 11 bases, leaving 16 bases not matched to a gene. Germline-derived CDR1 and CDR2 are DFQATT and SNEGSKA (reference sequence). The CDR3 runs to 16 residues. In nucleotides, the CDR3 is TGCAGTGCTAGAGATGATAAGGGACAGGGACTAATAGGTGCTTTCTTT. Its protein product is CSARDDKGQGLIGAFF.

The V and J genes are TRBV29-1 and TRBJ2-7, with 7 bases matching TRBD1. The CDR3 extends over 15 amino acids. Trimming at V came to 6 bases and at J to 2 bases, leaving 13 bases not matched to a gene. Germline V gives CDR1 SQVTM, CDR2 ANQGSEA. The CDR3 nucleotides read TGCAGCGTCGAGACCCGGGACAGCATAACCTACGAGCAGTACTTC. The encoded protein is CSVETRDSITYEQYF.

This clonotype was observed at least ten times. The chain links TRBV28 to TRBJ1-4, with D possibly TRBD1 on 6 matching bases. Per germline, CDR1 MDHEN and CDR2 SYDVKM. Trimming took off 2 bases at V and 8 bases at J, with 21 bases between the two ends. CDR3 length equals 17 residues. The CDR3 sequence is CASSLGQGTNTWEKLFF. CDR3 nucleotides: TGTGCCAGCAGTTTAGGGCAGGGGACGAATACGTGGGAAAAACTGTTTTTT.

V and J are TRBV7-2 and TRBJ2-7; either TRBD1 or TRBD2 may fit D (6 bases each). The CDR3 loop spans 14 amino acids. Trimming cost V 7 bases and J 4 bases, with 17 bases left between them. Germline values: CDR1 SGHTA, CDR2 FQGNSA. The CDR3 DNA sequence: TGTGCCAGCACTGTGACAAGGGGGGAATACGAGCAGTACTTC. It encodes CASTVTRGEYEQYF.

The chain couples TRBV29-1 to TRBJ2-5; TRBD1 agrees at 11 bases. There are 14 residues in the CDR3. Losses at the gene ends were 3 bases for V and 5 bases for J; bases not matched to a gene: 5. Per germline, CDR1 SQVTM and CDR2 ANQGSEA. The CDR3 protein is CSVDGDRGGETQYF. The DNA of the CDR3 is TGCAGCGTTGATGGGGACAGGGGGGGGGAGACCCAGTACTTC.

This clonotype has a count of ten or more. This chain links TRBV12-3 or TRBV12-4 with TRBJ2-2; D may match TRBD1 or TRBD2 (5 bases each). V was cut by 1 base and J by 6 bases, with 12 bases left in between. The CDR3 totals 15 residues. Here the CDR3 DNA reads TGTGCCAGCAGTTTAGGGGCAGGGAGCGCCGGGGAGCTGTTTTTT. Protein sequence: CASSLGAGSAGELFF.

The J gene is TRBJ1-1, the V gene TRBV18, with D unresolved. The germline gives CDR1 KGHSH, CDR2 LQKENI. V dropped 7 bases and J dropped 0 bases, with 9 bases sitting between them. The CDR3 is 13 amino acids. DNA of the CDR3: TGTGCCAGCTACAGAGAAATGAACACTGAAGCTTTCTTT. Its protein product is CASYREMNTEAFF.

This clonotype has at least ten counts. This sequence joins TRBV20-1 and TRBJ1-6, with D perhaps matching TRBD1 (5 bases). The CDR3 is 13 residues long. V dropped 3 bases and J dropped 7 bases, with 10 bases sitting between them. Germline V gene sequence: CDR1 DFQATT, CDR2 SNEGSKA (reference sequence). CDR3: CSARGTGNSPLHF. Here the CDR3 DNA reads TGCAGTGCTAGGGGGACGGGCAATTCACCCCTCCACTTT.

The genes are TRBV28 and TRBJ2-7; D unclear. Trimming removed 5 bases from V and 1 base from J, with 12 bases in between. The CDR3 sequence is 14 residues long. The V gene's germline CDR1 is MDHEN and CDR2 SYDVKM. CDR3 loop: CASSPPALSYEQYF. CDR3 sequence (DNA): TGTGCCAGCAGTCCCCCAGCTTTGTCCTACGAGCAGTACTTC.

This clonotype came up many times. The J gene is TRBJ1-1, the V gene TRBV5-1; a possible D gene is TRBD1 (6 bases). The V gene's germline CDR1 is SGHRS and CDR2 YFSETQ. V lost 1 base to trimming and J lost 1 base, with 11 bases between them. CDR3 length equals 15 residues. CDR3 region: CASSLPGAENTEAFF. Written as DNA, the CDR3 is TGCGCCAGCAGCTTGCCAGGGGCTGAGAACACTGAAGCTTTCTTT.

As for this clonotype: With a much larger clone just one base away, this may be a read error. The rearrangement uses TRBV7-8 and TRBJ2-3; D is unresolved. V was shortened by 2 bases and J by 7 bases, with 4 bases between the two germline ends. Germline CDR1 reads SGHVS; CDR2 reads FQNEAQ. The CDR3 loop spans 11 amino acids. The CDR3 loop reads CASSLKHTQYF. The CDR3 coding sequence is TGTGCCAGCAGCTTAAAACATACGCAGTATTTT.